These T cell receptor beta chains were read from a single sample in a study of T cells after posttransplantation cyclophosphamide. The protocol was immunoSEQ multiplex PCR, while the TCRdb copy is restricted to in-frame clones and leaves out a portion. The sample presents 25,000 to 30,000 clones, none singletons. Input material: PBMCs. The source is a man aged 50 or older in good health, CMV-negative, and a related stem cell transplant donor. Both conserved end residues are part of each CDR3. A D gene is named only where the DNA matches it firmly. Clone size is given for some rows only: seen once, a few or many times, or a class if the clone is expanded.

>TRBV6-4|TRBJ2-3|TRBD2|many
TGTGCCAGCAGCAGGACTAGCGGGAGCACAGATACGCAGTATTTT
CASSRTSGSTDTQYF
>TRBV5-3|TRBJ2-7|TRBD2|many
TGTGCCAGAAGCATTGGGAGTTTTGGAGCGGGGGACTACGAGCAGTACTTC
CARSIGSFGAGDYEQYF
>TRBV21-1|TRBJ2-3|-|few
TGTGCCAGCAGGCTCGAAGGAATAGCGGGGTGCTTGGCGGATACGCAGTATTTT
CASRLEGIAGCLADTQYF
>TRBV5-1|TRBJ2-5|-|many
TGCGCCAGCAGCTTGGCGGGAGAGACCCAGTACTTC
CASSLAGETQYF
>TRBV5-1|TRBJ2-3|TRBD2|many
TGCGCCAGCACCCTCCACGGGACTAGCGACACAGATACGCAGTATTTT
CASTLHGTSDTDTQYF
>TRBV10-2|TRBJ2-1|TRBD2|many
TGCGCCAGCAGTGAAGGCGCGGGAGGGCCCAATGAGCAGTTCTTC
CASSEGAGGPNEQFF
>TRBV30|TRBJ2-4|-|many
TGTGCCTGGAGTGTAAAGGTCTTACCGGGGAATCTACCCAAAAACATTCAGTACTTC
CAWSVKVLPGNLPKNIQYF
>TRBV29-1|TRBJ2-7|TRBD2|many
TGCAGCGCCGGTCCTAGCGGGGCTTCCTACGAGCAGTACTTC
CSAGPSGASYEQYF
>TRBV5-1|TRBJ2-5|-|many
TGCGCCAGCAGCTTGGGGTTGGGCGGGGAGATTGAGACCCAGTACTTC
CASSLGLGGEIETQYF
>TRBV5-1|TRBJ2-2|-|many
TGCGCCAGCAGCTCCTTCGACAAGAACACCGGGGAGCTGTTTTTT
CASSSFDKNTGELFF
>TRBV10-2|TRBJ2-5|-|many
TGCGCCACCGCAGGCCCAGCAGAGACCCAGTACTTC
CATAGPAETQYF
>TRBV11-2|TRBJ1-1|-|many
TGTGCCAGCAGCCGCCGAGGGCTTGGCACTGAAGCTTTCTTT
CASSRRGLGTEAFF
>TRBV5-1|TRBJ2-1|-|many
TGCGCCAGCAGCTTAGGGGAAGCCTACAATGAGCAGTTCTTC
CASSLGEAYNEQFF
>TRBV6-5|TRBJ1-6|-|-
TGTGCCAGCAGCCCAGGAAGTAATTCACCCCTCCACTTT
CASSPGSNSPLHF
>TRBV7-9|TRBJ2-5|-|many
TGTGCCAGCAACTTACTCGGCGGTCCCGCGGAGACCCAGTACTTC
CASNLLGGPAETQYF
>TRBV5-1|TRBJ2-1|TRBD2|many
TGCGCCAGCAGCTTAATCCAAGCGGGAGGCTACAATGAGCAGTTCTTC
CASSLIQAGGYNEQFF
>TRBV28|TRBJ2-7|-|many
TGTGCCAGCAGTTTGGTTGTCTCGGTGGCAGGGTCCTACGAGCAGTACTTC
CASSLVVSVAGSYEQYF
>TRBV6-4|TRBJ2-4|TRBD1|many
TGTGCCAGCAGTGACCCCGACAGGGCTAATCTAGCCAAAAACATTCAGTACTTC
CASSDPDRANLAKNIQYF
>TRBV30|TRBJ1-2|-|many
TGTGCCTGGAGTTCGGGGGGAGCGGGCTACACCTTC
CAWSSGGAGYTF
>TRBV28|TRBJ2-3|TRBD1|many
TGTGCCAGCAGACCCACAGGGGTGAGGGGGACAGATACGCAGTATTTT
CASRPTGVRGTDTQYF
>TRBV5-4|TRBJ2-7|TRBD1|many
TGTGCCAGCAGCATTCCAGGGGGTGTTGCGCCAACGTACGAGCAGTACTTC
CASSIPGGVAPTYEQYF
>TRBV5-4|TRBJ2-7|-|many
TGTGCCAGCAGCTTAGGGGGGGCCGGGTCCTACGAGCAGTACTTC
CASSLGGAGSYEQYF
>TRBV19|TRBJ1-2|-|many
TGTGCCAGTAGTATAACAGGGCCACGTGGGGCCGGCTACACCTTC
CASSITGPRGAGYTF
>TRBV5-1|TRBJ2-5|TRBD2|many
TGCGCCAGCAGCTTGGGCCTGACGTTAGCGGGAGTGCTCCAAGAGACCCAGTACTTC
CASSLGLTLAGVLQETQYF
>TRBV5-1|TRBJ2-7|TRBD2|many
TGCGCCAGCTCCGGGACTAGCGGATGGGGCAGGGACGAGCAGTACTTC
CASSGTSGWGRDEQYF
>TRBV11-3|TRBJ2-1|TRBD2|many
TGTGCCAGCAGCTTATCAACGGGGGGAAATGAGCAGTTCTTC
CASSLSTGGNEQFF
>TRBV5-5|TRBJ2-2|-|many
TGTGCCAGCAGCATACAGGGTATCGGGGAGCTGTTTTTT
CASSIQGIGELFF
>TRBV7-9|TRBJ2-5|-|many
TGTGCCAGCAGCCCTCGGGTAGGGCGGGAAGAGACCCAGTACTTC
CASSPRVGREETQYF
>TRBV4-2|TRBJ1-2|-|many
TGTGCCAGCAGCCAGCCGGGAGCTAACTATGGCTACACCTTC
CASSQPGANYGYTF
>TRBV5-1|TRBJ2-6|TRBD1|many
TGCGCCAGCACCAAACAGGGGGCCCCTGGGGCCAACGTCCTGACTTTC
CASTKQGAPGANVLTF
>TRBV2|TRBJ1-1|TRBD1|many
TGTGCCAGCAGTGGTACCGGGACAGGGAAGAAGGACACTGAAGCTTTCTTT
CASSGTGTGKKDTEAFF
>TRBV7-3|TRBJ2-7|-|-
TGTGCCAGCAGCCTACGGGGGACAGACTCCGAGCAGTACTTC
CASSLRGTDSEQYF
>TRBV5-6|TRBJ1-6|-|many
TGTGCCAGCAGCTTTAGACACGAGAATTCACCCCTCCACTTT
CASSFRHENSPLHF
>TRBV6-5|TRBJ2-7|TRBD1|many
TGTGCCAGCAGTTTCCGGGACAGGGCTCGTGACGAGCAGTACTTC
CASSFRDRARDEQYF
>TRBV6-5|TRBJ2-7|-|many
TGTGCCAGCAGTACTACAGGGCGCGGCGAGCAGTACTTC
CASSTTGRGEQYF